This is a list of T cell receptor beta chains from one sample in a study of cytotoxic CD8 clonotypes in ibrutinib-treated CLL. Profiling relied on immunoSEQ multiplex PCR, and the TCRdb table lists in-frame clones only, not all of them. The sample has roughly 4,200 clones, 83% seen once. This sample comprised PBMCs, obtained before ibrutinib treatment. All receptors derive from a human donor with chronic lymphocytic leukemia. Both conserved end residues are part of each CDR3. The order of the fields is J gene, V gene, clone size, D gene, CDR3 DNA, CDR3 protein. D genes are given only for firm matches. A row's size may be missing; if present it is once, few, many or a size class.

J gene: TRBJ1-2; V gene: TRBV7-9; clone size: few; D gene: NA; CDR3 DNA: TGTGCCAGCAGCTCGACCAGACACACTAACTATGGCTACACCTTC; CDR3 protein: CASSSTRHTNYGYTF
J gene: TRBJ2-7; V gene: TRBV27; clone size: NA; D gene: NA; CDR3 DNA: TGTGCCAGCAGCAAGGACAGTACCTACGAGCAGTACTTC; CDR3 protein: CASSKDSTYEQYF
J gene: TRBJ2-2; V gene: TRBV5-4; clone size: NA; D gene: TRBD1; CDR3 DNA: TGTGCCAGCAGCTTATCAGACAGGGCGACCGGGGAGCTGTTTTTT; CDR3 protein: CASSLSDRATGELFF
J gene: TRBJ2-2; V gene: TRBV18; clone size: NA; D gene: NA; CDR3 DNA: TGTGCCAGCTCACCACCCGTCCTGCGCGAAACCGGGGAGCTGTTTTTT; CDR3 protein: CASSPPVLRETGELFF
J gene: TRBJ2-7; V gene: TRBV4-1; clone size: NA; D gene: NA; CDR3 DNA: TGCGCCAGCAGCCAATTGCCCCAACTGTACGAGCAGTACTTC; CDR3 protein: CASSQLPQLYEQYF
J gene: TRBJ1-1; V gene: TRBV19; clone size: NA; D gene: NA; CDR3 DNA: TGTGCCAGTAGTATAGTTCCTTTGAACACTGAAGCTTTCTTT; CDR3 protein: CASSIVPLNTEAFF
J gene: TRBJ2-6; V gene: TRBV6-5; clone size: NA; D gene: NA; CDR3 DNA: TGTGCCAGCAGTTACTACGGCTCTGGGGCCAACGTCCTGACTTTC; CDR3 protein: CASSYYGSGANVLTF
J gene: TRBJ2-7; V gene: TRBV5-8; clone size: NA; D gene: NA; CDR3 DNA: TGTGCCAGCAGCTTGGGGGCAGGGAGCTCCTACGAGCAGTACTTC; CDR3 protein: CASSLGAGSSYEQYF
J gene: TRBJ2-2; V gene: TRBV7-3; clone size: few; D gene: NA; CDR3 DNA: TGTGCCAGCAGCTTAGAGTGGGCCGGGGAGCTGTTTTTT; CDR3 protein: CASSLEWAGELFF
J gene: TRBJ2-1; V gene: TRBV11-2; clone size: once; D gene: NA; CDR3 DNA: TGTGCCAGCAGCTTTGGCGGAAGCTCCTACAATGAGCAGTTCTTC; CDR3 protein: CASSFGGSSYNEQFF
J gene: TRBJ2-7; V gene: TRBV5-1; clone size: NA; D gene: NA; CDR3 DNA: TGCGCCAGCAGCCGACAACAGGGACCCTACGAGCAGTACTTC; CDR3 protein: CASSRQQGPYEQYF
J gene: TRBJ2-2; V gene: TRBV28; clone size: NA; D gene: TRBD1; CDR3 DNA: TGTGCCAACAGTCGTCCGGGACAGGATGTCGGGGAGCTGTTTTTT; CDR3 protein: CANSRPGQDVGELFF
J gene: TRBJ1-1; V gene: TRBV5-1; clone size: NA; D gene: NA; CDR3 DNA: TGCGCCAGCAGCCCCACCGTGGTTGGTGGCACTGAAGCTTTCTTT; CDR3 protein: CASSPTVVGGTEAFF
J gene: TRBJ1-4; V gene: TRBV5-5; clone size: NA; D gene: NA; CDR3 DNA: TGTGCCAGCAGCTTGGTGGGTGGGATTAATGAAAAACTGTTTTTT; CDR3 protein: CASSLVGGINEKLFF
J gene: TRBJ2-1; V gene: TRBV11-3; clone size: NA; D gene: NA; CDR3 DNA: TGTGCCAGCAGCCCCGGGACTGCCCACAATGAGCAGTTCTTC; CDR3 protein: CASSPGTAHNEQFF
J gene: TRBJ1-1; V gene: TRBV4-1; clone size: NA; D gene: NA; CDR3 DNA: TGCGCCAGCAGCCAAGATCGGTCCCTGGGCACTGAAGCTTTCTTT; CDR3 protein: CASSQDRSLGTEAFF
J gene: TRBJ2-2; V gene: TRBV18; clone size: NA; D gene: NA; CDR3 DNA: TGTGCCAGCTCACCACCGGTCGTGAAGGAGCTGTTTTTT; CDR3 protein: CASSPPVVKELFF
J gene: TRBJ2-7; V gene: TRBV6-5; clone size: NA; D gene: NA; CDR3 DNA: TGTGCCAGCAGTCAGGACAGTATCTACGAGCAGTACTTC; CDR3 protein: CASSQDSIYEQYF
J gene: TRBJ2-1; V gene: TRBV5-1; clone size: NA; D gene: NA; CDR3 DNA: TGCGCCAGCAGCTTGGAATCGGGCAGGGTCAGGTACAATGAGCAGTTCTTC; CDR3 protein: CASSLESGRVRYNEQFF